This entry lists 13 T cell receptor beta chains sequenced from one sample in a study of technical replicates of blood from a few donors. Generated by immunoSEQ multiplex PCR, the TCRdb table keeps only in-frame clones and is missing some. The sample lists around 17,000 clones; more than 75% were seen once. The source material was PBMCs. These receptors all come from a human donor in good health.

The J gene is TRBJ2-7, the V gene TRBV28; 11 bases match TRBD2. The CDR3 runs 16 residues. Germline loops: CDR1 MDHEN, CDR2 SYDVKM. After removal of 3 bases from V and 0 bases from J, the junction contained 4 bases not matched to a gene. The CDR3 bases are TGTGCCAGCAGTTTTCAGCTAGCGGGAGGCTCCTACGAGCAGTACTTC. As protein: CASSFQLAGGSYEQYF.

The chain employs TRBV2 and TRBJ2-3; 12 nucleotides match TRBD2. Germline lookup yields CDR1 SNHLY and CDR2 FYNNEI. The CDR3 extends over 16 amino acids. V lost 5 bases and J lost 5; bases outside the gene matches: 8. As DNA, the CDR3 is TGTGCCAGCAGTCTAGCGGGAGGGTCGTTGTTAGATACGCAGTATTTT. Protein sequence: CASSLAGGSLLDTQYF.

CDR3 loop: CASSPPGETGGEQYF. In nucleotides, the CDR3 is TGTGCCAGCAGCCCACCCGGGGAGACAGGGGGCGAGCAGTACTTC. The V gene is TRBV21-1, the J gene TRBJ2-7; the tabulated D call, TRBD1, remains unverified against the DNA. TRBV21-1 is termed a pseudogene. The CDR3 covers 15 residues.

This clone was recorded a few times. The CDR3 is CASSPKTGGTEAFF. The DNA for the CDR3 is TGTGCCAGCTCACCAAAGACAGGGGGCACTGAAGCTTTCTTT. This rearrangement joins TRBV18 to TRBJ1-1; 9 nucleotides align to TRBD1. The V and J ends lost 2 bases and 4 bases, in that order; junction bases with no gene match: 2. The CDR3 loop spans 14 amino acids. Germline CDR1 is KGHSH and CDR2 is LQKENI. The entire variable domain, with the rest obtained from reference TRBV18 and TRBJ1-1, is as follows: NAGVMQNPRHLVRRRGQEARLRCSPMKGHSHVYWYRQLPEEGLKFMVYLQKENIIDESGMPKERFSAEFPKEGPSILRIQQVVRGDSAAYFCASSPKTGGTEAFFGQGTRLTVV.

Here the CDR3 reads CASSMTVVQETQYF. Here the CDR3 DNA reads TGTGCCAGTAGTATGACAGTCGTACAAGAGACCCAGTACTTC. This chain links TRBV19 with TRBJ2-5, with D possibly matching TRBD1 (5 bases). V was cut by 3 bases and J by 2 bases, with 10 bases left in between. Germline CDR1 and CDR2: LNHDA and SQIVND (reference sequence). This CDR3 comprises 14 residues.

This clone was found a few times. The chain is built from TRBV28 and TRBJ1-5; D is unresolved. The CDR3 loop spans 11 amino acids. Looked up from germline, CDR1 is MDHEN and CDR2 is SYDVKM. V lost 5 bases and J lost 3, with 2 bases in between. The CDR3 nucleotides are TGTGCCAGCAGTCTCAATCAGCCCCAGCATTTT. This encodes CASSLNQPQHF.

This clone has just one count. The chain uses TRBV6-5 and TRBJ2-5, with 9 bases fitting TRBD2. CDR3 length: 16 amino acids. Looked up from germline, CDR1 is MNHEY and CDR2 is SVGAGI. Trimming removed 2 bases from V and 2 bases from J; junction bases left unmatched: 6. DNA for the CDR3: TGTGCCAGCAGTTACACTTTAGCGGGAGTACAAGAGACCCAGTACTTC. It specifies CASSYTLAGVQETQYF.

This clone was seen a single time. The rearrangement links TRBV7-9 to TRBJ2-2; 10 nucleotides agree with TRBD1. Germline V gene sequence: CDR1 SEHNR, CDR2 FQNEAQ (reference sequence). The CDR3 contains 17 residues. V was clipped by 4 bases and J by 8 bases; unmatched bases: 13. As DNA, the CDR3 is TGTGCCAGCAGCTACCCCCGGGACAGGGGTGGTTCGGGGGAGCTGTTTTTT. Translation: CASSYPRDRGGSGELFF.

The V call is TRBV28, the J call TRBJ2-2; TRBD2 matches at 13 bases. V lost 4 bases to trimming and J lost 4 bases; unmatched junction nucleotides: 9. This CDR3 has 18 residues. The germline V gene encodes CDR1 MDHEN and CDR2 SYDVKM. CDR3: CASSSYRRTSGSTGELFF. The CDR3 DNA follows: TGTGCCAGCAGTTCTTACCGCCGGACTAGCGGGAGCACCGGGGAGCTGTTTTTT.

The chain has TRBV6-1 and TRBJ2-7; 9 positions agree with TRBD2. The CDR3 has 13 residues. CDR1 is MNHNS, CDR2 SASEGT, per germline. Trimming at V came to 7 bases and at J to 3 bases, leaving 4 bases not matched to a gene. Here the CDR3 DNA reads TGTGCCAGCAAAGCGGGAGGCGGCTACGAGCAGTACTTC. Encoded protein: CASKAGGGYEQYF.

V is TRBV2 and J is TRBJ2-5; possible D gene TRBD2, 5 bases. The germline gives CDR1 SNHLY, CDR2 FYNNEI. The CDR3 is 13 amino acids. The V gene lost 3 bases and the J gene lost 5 bases, with 10 bases spanning the gap. CDR3 loop: CASSDSGVETQYF. CDR3 nucleotide sequence: TGTGCCAGCAGTGATTCCGGGGTGGAGACCCAGTACTTC.

The rearrangement uses TRBV9 and TRBJ2-1; TRBD2 matches at 7 bases. The CDR3 has 15 amino acids. The V and J ends lost 0 bases and 5 bases, in that order; junction bases with no gene match: 5. Germline V lookup: CDR1 SGDLS, CDR2 YYNGEE. The CDR3 bases are TGTGCCAGCAGCGTAGGAGCGGGACCCCACAATGAGCAGTTCTTC. Translated, it gives CASSVGAGPHNEQFF.

The chain uses TRBV18 and TRBJ2-3; perhaps TRBD2 as D (5 bases). The CDR3 is 13 amino acids. Trimming took off 1 base at V and 11 bases at J, with 13 bases between the two ends. Germline V gene sequence: CDR1 KGHSH, CDR2 LQKENI. CDR3 in DNA: TGTGCCAGCTCACCACAGGACTCCACGTTGCAGTATTTT. This gives the protein CASSPQDSTLQYF.